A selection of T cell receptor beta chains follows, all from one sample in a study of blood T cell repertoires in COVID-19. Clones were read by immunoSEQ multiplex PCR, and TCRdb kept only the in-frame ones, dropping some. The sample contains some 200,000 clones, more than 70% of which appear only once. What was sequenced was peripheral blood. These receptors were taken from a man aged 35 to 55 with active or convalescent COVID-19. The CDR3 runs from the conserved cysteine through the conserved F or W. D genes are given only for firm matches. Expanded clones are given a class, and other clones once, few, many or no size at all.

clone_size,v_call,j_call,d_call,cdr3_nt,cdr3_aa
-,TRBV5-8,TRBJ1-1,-,TGTGCCAGCAGCTTCCGGAGTAGCAGGGCCTCGAACACTGAAGCTTTCTTT,CASSFRSSRASNTEAFF
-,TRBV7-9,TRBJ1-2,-,TGTGCCAGCAGCTTAGCGTGGGAGAGCTATGGCTACACCTTC,CASSLAWESYGYTF
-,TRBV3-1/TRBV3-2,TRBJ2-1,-,TGTGCCAGCAGCCAATTACTTTCGGGGGAGCAGTTCTTC,CASSQLLSGEQFF
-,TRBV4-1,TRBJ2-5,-,TGCGCCAGCAGCCAATATGAGACCCAGTACTTC,CASSQYETQYF
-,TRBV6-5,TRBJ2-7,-,TGTGCCAGCACCGGGGAGCGCTTTTCGGAGCAGTACTTC,CASTGERFSEQYF
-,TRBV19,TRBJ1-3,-,TGTGCCAGTAGTCGGGCTAGGGACACGAGCTCTGGAAACACCATATATTTT,CASSRARDTSSGNTIYF
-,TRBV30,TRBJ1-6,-,TGTGCCTGGAGTGTACGAAGAGGGGGGGAGAATTCACCCCTCCACTTT,CAWSVRRGGENSPLHF
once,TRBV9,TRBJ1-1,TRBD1,TGTGCCAGCAGCGTTAGACAGGGGGCCTCTGAAGCTTTCTTT,CASSVRQGASEAFF
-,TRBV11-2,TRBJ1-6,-,TGTGCCAGCAGCTTAGTGGGAGACGATAATTCACCCCTCCACTTT,CASSLVGDDNSPLHF
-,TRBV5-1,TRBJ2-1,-,TGCGCCAGCAACCTGTTGGACGGGAACAATGAGCAGTTCTTC,CASNLLDGNNEQFF
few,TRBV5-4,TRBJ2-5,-,TGTGCCAGCAGCTTCACAGATCACCAAGAGACCCAGTACTTC,CASSFTDHQETQYF
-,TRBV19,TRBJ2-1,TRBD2,TGTGCCAGTAGTGCGACGGGGGGAATCAATGAGCAGTTCTTC,CASSATGGINEQFF
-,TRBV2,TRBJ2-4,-,TGTGCCAGCAGTGCCAGGGCCGCCAAAAACATTCAGTACTTC,CASSARAAKNIQYF
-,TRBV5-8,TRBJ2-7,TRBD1,TGTGCCAGCAGCTTGGCAGGACAGGGCATCGACGAGCAGTACTTC,CASSLAGQGIDEQYF
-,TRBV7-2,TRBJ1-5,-,TGTGCCAGCAGCTTAGTGTACCCCGGGACATCGGATCAGCCCCAGCATTTT,CASSLVYPGTSDQPQHF